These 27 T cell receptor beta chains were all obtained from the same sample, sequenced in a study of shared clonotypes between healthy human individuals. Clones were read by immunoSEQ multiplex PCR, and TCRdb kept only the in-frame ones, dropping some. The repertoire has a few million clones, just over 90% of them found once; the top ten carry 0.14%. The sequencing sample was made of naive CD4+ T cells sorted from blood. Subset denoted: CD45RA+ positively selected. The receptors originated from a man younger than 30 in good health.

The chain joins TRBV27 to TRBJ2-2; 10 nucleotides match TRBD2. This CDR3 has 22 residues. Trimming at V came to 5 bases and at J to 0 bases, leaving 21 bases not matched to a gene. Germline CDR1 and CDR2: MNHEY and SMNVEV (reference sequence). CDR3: CASSPLRLLRASGGANTGELFF. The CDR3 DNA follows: TGTGCCAGCAGTCCACTGAGGCTCCTTCGGGCTAGCGGGGGCGCGAACACCGGGGAGCTGTTTTTT.

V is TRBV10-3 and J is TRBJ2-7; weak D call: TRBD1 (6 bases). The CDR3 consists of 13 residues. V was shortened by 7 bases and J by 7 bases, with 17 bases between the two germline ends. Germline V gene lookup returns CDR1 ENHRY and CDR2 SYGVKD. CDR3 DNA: TGTGCCATCACAGGGGCCCCGGCTACGGAGCAGTACTTC. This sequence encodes CAITGAPATEQYF.

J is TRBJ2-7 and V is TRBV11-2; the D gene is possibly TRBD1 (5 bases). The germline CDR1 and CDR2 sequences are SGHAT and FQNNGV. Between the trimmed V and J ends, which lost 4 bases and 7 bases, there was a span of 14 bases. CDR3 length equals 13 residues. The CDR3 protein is CASSSQGIREQYF. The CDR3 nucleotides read TGTGCCAGCAGCTCCCAGGGAATAAGAGAGCAGTACTTC. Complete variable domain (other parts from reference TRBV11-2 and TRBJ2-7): EAGVAQSPRYKIIEKRQSVAFWCNPISGHATLYWYQQILGQGPKLLIQFQNNGVVDDSQLPKDRFSAERLKGVDSTLKIQPAKLEDSAVYLCASSSQGIREQYFGPGTRLTVT.

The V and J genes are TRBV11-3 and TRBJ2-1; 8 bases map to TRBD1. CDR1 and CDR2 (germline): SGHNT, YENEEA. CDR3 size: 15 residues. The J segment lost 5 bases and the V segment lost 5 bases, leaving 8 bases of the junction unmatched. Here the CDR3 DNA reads TGTGCCAGCAGCATTGGACAGGGATACCACAATGAGCAGTTCTTC. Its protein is CASSIGQGYHNEQFF.

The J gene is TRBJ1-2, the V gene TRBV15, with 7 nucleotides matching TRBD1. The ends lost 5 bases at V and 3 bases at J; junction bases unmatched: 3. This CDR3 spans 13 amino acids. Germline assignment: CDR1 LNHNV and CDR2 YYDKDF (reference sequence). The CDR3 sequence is CATSLGTDYGYTF. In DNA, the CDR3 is TGTGCCACCAGCCTAGGGACAGACTATGGCTACACCTTC.

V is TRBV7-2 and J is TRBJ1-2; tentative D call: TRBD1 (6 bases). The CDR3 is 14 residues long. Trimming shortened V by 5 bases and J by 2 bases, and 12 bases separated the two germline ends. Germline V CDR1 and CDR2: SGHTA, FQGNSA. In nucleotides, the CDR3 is TGTGCCAGCAGCGTACAGGGTTCCAACTATGGCTACACCTTC. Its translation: CASSVQGSNYGYTF.

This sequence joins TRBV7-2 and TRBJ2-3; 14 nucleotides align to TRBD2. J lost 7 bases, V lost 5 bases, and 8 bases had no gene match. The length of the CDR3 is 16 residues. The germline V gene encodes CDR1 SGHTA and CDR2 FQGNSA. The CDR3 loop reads CASSHSGTSGRNTQYF. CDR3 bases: TGTGCCAGCAGCCACAGCGGGACTAGCGGGAGAAATACGCAGTATTTT.

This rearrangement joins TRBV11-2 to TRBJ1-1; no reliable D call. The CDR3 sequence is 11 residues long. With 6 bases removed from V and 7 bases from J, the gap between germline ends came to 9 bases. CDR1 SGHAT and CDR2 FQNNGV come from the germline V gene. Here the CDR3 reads CASSFTREAFF. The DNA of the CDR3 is TGTGCCAGCAGTTTTACCCGTGAAGCTTTCTTT.

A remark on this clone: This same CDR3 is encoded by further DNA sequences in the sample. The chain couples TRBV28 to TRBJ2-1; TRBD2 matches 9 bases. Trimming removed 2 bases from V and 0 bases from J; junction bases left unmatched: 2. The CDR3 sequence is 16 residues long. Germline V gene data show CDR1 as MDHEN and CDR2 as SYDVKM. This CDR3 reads CASSLGGGASYNEQFF. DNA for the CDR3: TGTGCCAGCAGTTTAGGCGGGGGGGCCTCCTACAATGAGCAGTTCTTC.

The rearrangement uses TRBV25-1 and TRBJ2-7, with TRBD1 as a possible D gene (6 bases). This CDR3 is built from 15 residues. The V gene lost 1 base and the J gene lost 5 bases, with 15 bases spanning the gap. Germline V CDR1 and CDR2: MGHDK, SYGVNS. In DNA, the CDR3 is TGTGCCAGCAGTGAATCAGGACAGAATCGGCACGAGCAGTACTTC. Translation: CASSESGQNRHEQYF.

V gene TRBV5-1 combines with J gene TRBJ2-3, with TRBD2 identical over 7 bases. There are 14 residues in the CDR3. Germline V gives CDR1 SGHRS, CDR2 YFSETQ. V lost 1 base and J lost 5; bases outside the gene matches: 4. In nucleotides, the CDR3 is TGCGCCAGCAGCTTGACTAGCGATAAAGATACGCAGTATTTT. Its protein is CASSLTSDKDTQYF.

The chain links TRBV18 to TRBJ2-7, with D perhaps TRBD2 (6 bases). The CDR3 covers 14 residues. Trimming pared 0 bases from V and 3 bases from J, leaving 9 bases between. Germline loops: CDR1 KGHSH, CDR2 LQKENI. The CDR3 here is CASSPPGLYYEQYF. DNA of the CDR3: TGTGCCAGCTCACCACCAGGACTATACTACGAGCAGTACTTC.

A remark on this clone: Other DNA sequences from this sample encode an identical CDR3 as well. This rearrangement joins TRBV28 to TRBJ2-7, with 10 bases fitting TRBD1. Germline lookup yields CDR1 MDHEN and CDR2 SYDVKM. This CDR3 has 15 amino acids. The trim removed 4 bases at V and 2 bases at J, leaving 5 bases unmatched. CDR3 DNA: TGTGCCAGCAGTTCGACCGGGACAGGGGCCTACGAGCAGTACTTC. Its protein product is CASSSTGTGAYEQYF.

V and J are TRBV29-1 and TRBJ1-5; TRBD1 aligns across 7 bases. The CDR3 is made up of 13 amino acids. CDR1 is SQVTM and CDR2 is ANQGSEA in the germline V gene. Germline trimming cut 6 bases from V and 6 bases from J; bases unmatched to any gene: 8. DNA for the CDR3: TGCAGCGTAGCAGAGGGGGCGCGTCAGCCCCAGCATTTT. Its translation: CSVAEGARQPQHF.

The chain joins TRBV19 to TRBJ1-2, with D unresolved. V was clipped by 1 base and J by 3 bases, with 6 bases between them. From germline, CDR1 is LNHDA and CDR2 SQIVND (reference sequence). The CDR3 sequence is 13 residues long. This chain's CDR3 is CASSIASYYGYTF. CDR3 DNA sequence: TGTGCCAGTAGTATAGCCAGCTACTATGGCTACACCTTC.

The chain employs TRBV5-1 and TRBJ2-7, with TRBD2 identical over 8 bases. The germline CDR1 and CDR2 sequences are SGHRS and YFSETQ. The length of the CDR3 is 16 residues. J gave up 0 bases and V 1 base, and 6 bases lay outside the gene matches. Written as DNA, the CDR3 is TGCGCCAGCAGCTTGAGACCTAGCGGGTCCTCCTACGAGCAGTACTTC. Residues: CASSLRPSGSSYEQYF.

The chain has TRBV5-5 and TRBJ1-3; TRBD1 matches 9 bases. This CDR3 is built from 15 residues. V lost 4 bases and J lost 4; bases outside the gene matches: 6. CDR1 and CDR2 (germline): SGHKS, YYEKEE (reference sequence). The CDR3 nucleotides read TGTGCCAGCAGCAGAGGGACAGGGAACGGAAACACCATATATTTT. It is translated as CASSRGTGNGNTIYF.

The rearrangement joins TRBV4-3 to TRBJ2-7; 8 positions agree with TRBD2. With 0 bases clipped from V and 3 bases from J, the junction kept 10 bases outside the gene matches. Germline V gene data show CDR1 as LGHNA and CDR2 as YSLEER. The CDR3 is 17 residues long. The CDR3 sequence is CASSQETYGGAVYEQYF. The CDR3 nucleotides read TGCGCCAGCAGCCAAGAAACGTACGGGGGGGCCGTCTACGAGCAGTACTTC.

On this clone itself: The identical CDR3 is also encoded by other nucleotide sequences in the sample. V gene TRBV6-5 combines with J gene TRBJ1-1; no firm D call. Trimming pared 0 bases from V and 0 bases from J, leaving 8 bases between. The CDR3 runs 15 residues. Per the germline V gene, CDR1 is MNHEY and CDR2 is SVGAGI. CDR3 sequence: CASSYSAGLNTEAFF. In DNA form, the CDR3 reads TGTGCCAGCAGTTACTCGGCAGGCTTGAACACTGAAGCTTTCTTT.

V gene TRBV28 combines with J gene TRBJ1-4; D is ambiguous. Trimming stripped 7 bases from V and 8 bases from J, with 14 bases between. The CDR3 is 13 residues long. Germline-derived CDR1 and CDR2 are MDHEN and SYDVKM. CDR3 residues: CASKQTQREKLFF. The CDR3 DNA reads TGTGCCAGCAAGCAGACCCAGAGGGAAAAACTGTTTTTT.

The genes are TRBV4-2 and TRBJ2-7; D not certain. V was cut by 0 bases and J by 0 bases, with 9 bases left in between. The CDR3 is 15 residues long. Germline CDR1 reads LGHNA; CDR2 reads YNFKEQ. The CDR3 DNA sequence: TGTGCCAGCAGCCAAGATAGGAGTTCCTCCTACGAGCAGTACTTC. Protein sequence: CASSQDRSSSYEQYF.

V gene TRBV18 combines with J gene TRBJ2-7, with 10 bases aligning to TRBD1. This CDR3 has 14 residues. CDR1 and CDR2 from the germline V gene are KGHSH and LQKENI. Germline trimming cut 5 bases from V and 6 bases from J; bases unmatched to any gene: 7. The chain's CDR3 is CASSASGQGLEQYF. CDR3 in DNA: TGTGCCAGCTCAGCGTCGGGACAGGGGCTCGAGCAGTACTTC.

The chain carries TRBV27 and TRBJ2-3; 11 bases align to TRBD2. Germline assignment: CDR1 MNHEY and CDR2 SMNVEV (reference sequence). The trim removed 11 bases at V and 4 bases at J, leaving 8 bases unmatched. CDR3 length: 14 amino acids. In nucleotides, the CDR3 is TGTGCCTCCCGGGGTAGCGGGGGGGCAGATACGCAGTATTTT. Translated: CASRGSGGADTQYF.

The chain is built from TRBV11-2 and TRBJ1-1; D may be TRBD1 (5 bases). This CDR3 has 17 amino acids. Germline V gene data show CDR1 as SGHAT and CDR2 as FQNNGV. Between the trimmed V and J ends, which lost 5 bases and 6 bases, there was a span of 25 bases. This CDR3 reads CASSHNQGTGRIAEAFF. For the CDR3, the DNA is TGTGCCAGCAGCCATAACCAGGGAACCGGAAGGATTGCTGAAGCTTTCTTT.

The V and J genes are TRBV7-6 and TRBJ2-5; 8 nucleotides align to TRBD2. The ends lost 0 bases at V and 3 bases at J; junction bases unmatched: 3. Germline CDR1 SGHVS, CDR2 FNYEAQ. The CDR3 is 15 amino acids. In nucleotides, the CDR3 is TGTGCCAGCAGCTTAGCCGGACTAGCAAAAGAGACCCAGTACTTC. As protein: CASSLAGLAKETQYF.

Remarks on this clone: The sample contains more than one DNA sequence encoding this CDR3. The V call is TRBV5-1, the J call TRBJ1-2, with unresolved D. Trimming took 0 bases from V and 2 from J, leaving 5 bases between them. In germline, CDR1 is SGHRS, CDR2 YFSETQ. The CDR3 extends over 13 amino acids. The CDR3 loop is CASSLDPNYGYTF. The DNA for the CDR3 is TGCGCCAGCAGCTTGGACCCAAACTATGGCTACACCTTC.

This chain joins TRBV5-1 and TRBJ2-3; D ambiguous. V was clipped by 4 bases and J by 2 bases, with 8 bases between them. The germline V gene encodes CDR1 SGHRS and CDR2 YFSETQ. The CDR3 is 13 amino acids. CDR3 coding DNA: TGCGCCAGCAGCCCCGAAAACACAGATACGCAGTATTTT. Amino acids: CASSPENTDTQYF.